This entry lists 3 T cell receptor beta chains sequenced from one sample in a study of blood T cells in healthy people across ages. Primed by a sample-barcoded 5' primer and a J-beta primer mix, a second PCR proceeded for about 6 to 12 cycles. TCRdb re-called the 5' RACE reads with MiXCR, one entry per CDR3 protein. This sample carries about 1.4 million distinct CDR3 sequences, around 59% of them seen once, and the ten largest clones take 6.5% to 8.5%. The sequencing input was blood. The receptors shown here come from a man between 18 and 35 years old in good health.

The J gene is TRBJ2-3, the V gene TRBV27, with D possibly being TRBD1 (6 bases). Deletions cut 5 bases from V and 3 bases from J, with 18 bases between. The CDR3 runs to 16 residues. Germline CDR1 MNHEY, CDR2 SMNVEV (reference sequence). This CDR3 is CASSPITGSATDTQYF. The CDR3 nucleotides read TGTGCCAGCAGTCCCATCACAGGGTCGGCAACAGATACGCAGTATTTT.

The V call is TRBV6-2 or TRBV6-3, the J call TRBJ1-2; 9 bases map to TRBD1. Trimming cost V 5 bases and J 8 bases; bases outside gene matches: 15. Looked up from germline, CDR1 is MNHEY and CDR2 is SVGEGT. The CDR3 is 16 amino acids. The chain's CDR3 is CASSTLTRDRADGYTF. The CDR3 region has the DNA TGTGCCAGCAGTACACTAACCCGGGACAGGGCAGACGGCTACACCTTC.

This clonotype turned up a few times. The chain carries TRBV29-1 and TRBJ2-2; TRBD2 matches 7 bases. This CDR3 comprises 15 residues. Trimming at V came to 0 bases and at J to 1 base, leaving 2 bases not matched to a gene. Germline V gene sequence: CDR1 SQVTM, CDR2 ANQGSEA. The CDR3 DNA reads TGCAGCGTTGAAGAGGGGGAGGGGAACACCGGGGAGCTGTTTTTT. Residues: CSVEEGEGNTGELFF.